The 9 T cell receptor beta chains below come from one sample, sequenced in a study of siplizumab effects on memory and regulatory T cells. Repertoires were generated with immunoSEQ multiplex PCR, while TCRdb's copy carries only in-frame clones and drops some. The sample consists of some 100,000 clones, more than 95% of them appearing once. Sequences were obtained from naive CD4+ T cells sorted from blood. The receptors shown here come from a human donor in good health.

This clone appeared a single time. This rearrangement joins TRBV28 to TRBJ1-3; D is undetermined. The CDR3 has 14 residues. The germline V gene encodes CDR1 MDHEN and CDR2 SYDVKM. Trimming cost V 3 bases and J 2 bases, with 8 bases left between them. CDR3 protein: CASSFSAAGNTIYF. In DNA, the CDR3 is TGTGCCAGCAGTTTTAGTGCAGCTGGAAACACCATATATTTT. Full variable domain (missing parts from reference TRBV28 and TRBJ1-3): DVKVTQSSRYLVKRTGEKVFLECVQDMDHENMFWYRQDPGLGLRLIYFSYDVKMKEKGDIPEGYSVSREKKERFSLILESASTNQTSMYLCASSFSAAGNTIYFGEGSWLTVV.

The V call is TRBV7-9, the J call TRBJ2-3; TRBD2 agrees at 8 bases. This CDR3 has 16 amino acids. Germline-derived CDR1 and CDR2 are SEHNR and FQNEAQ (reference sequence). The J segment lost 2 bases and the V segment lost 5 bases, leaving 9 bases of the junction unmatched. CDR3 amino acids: CASSPVVAGITDTQYF. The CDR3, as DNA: TGTGCCAGCAGCCCAGTGGTAGCGGGGATCACAGATACGCAGTATTTT.

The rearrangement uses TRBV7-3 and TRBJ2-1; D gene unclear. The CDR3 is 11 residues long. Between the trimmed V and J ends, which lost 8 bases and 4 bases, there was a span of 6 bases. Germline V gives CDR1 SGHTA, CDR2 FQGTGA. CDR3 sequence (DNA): TGTGCCAGCCAGTTATACAATGAGCAGTTCTTC. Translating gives CASQLYNEQFF.

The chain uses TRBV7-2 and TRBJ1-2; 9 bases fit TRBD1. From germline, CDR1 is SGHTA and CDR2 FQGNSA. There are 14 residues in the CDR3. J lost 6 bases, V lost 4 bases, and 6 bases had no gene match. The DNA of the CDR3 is TGTGCCAGCAGCTCGACGACAGGGGGGGATGGCTACACCTTC. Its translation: CASSSTTGGDGYTF.

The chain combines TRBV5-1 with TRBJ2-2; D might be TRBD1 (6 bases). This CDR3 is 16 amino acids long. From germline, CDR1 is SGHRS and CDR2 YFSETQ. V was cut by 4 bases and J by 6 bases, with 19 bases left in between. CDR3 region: CASSALPQGLAGELFF. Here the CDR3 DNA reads TGCGCCAGCAGCGCCCTACCACAGGGTTTGGCCGGGGAGCTGTTTTTT.

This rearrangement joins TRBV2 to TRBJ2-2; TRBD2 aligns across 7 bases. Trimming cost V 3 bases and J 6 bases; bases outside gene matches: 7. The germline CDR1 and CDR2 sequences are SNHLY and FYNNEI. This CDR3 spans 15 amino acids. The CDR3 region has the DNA TGTGCCAGCAGTGAGGGAGGGAAGAGCGCCGGGGAGCTGTTTTTT. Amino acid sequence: CASSEGGKSAGELFF.

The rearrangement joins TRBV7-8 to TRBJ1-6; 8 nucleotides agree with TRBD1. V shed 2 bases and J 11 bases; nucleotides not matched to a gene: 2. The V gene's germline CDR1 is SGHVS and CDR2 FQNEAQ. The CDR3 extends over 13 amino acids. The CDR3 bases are TGTGCCAGCAGCTTACAGGGGGCTACACCCCTCCACTTT. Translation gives CASSLQGATPLHF.

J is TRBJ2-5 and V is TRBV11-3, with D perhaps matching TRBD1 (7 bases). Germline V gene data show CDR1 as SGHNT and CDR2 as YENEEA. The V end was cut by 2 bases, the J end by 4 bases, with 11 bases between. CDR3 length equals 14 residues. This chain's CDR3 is CASSLTQGGETQYF. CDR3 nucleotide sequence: TGTGCCAGCAGCTTAACCCAGGGGGGAGAGACCCAGTACTTC.

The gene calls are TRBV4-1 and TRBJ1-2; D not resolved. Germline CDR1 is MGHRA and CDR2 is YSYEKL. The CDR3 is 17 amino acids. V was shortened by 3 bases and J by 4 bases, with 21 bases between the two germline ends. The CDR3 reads CASSQPVPQRKSYGYTF. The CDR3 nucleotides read TGCGCCAGCAGCCAGCCGGTCCCACAGAGAAAAAGCTATGGCTACACCTTC.